This T cell receptor beta chain comes out of a study of immune evolution from preneoplasia to lung adenocarcinoma. For this clone: Its cognate antigen is unknown.

The assay was immunoSEQ multiplex PCR, and TCRdb's table has in-frame clones only and misses some. Altogether 7,400 or so clones are present, roughly 80% being singletons, with the ten largest covering about 8%. Resections took place in Japan or China from about 2014 to 2017. Two lung cancer pathologists independently confirmed each histologic diagnosis. V lost 1 base to trimming and J lost 6 bases; unmatched junction nucleotides: 5. CDR3 size: 17 residues. Germline V gives CDR1 SGHDN, CDR2 FVKESK. The study's findings and limits: T cell clonality was higher in KRAS-mutant than EGFR-mutant or wild-type nodules. From normal lung to invasive adenocarcinoma, top clone frequencies appeared to decrease.

This chain links TRBV14 with TRBJ2-3, with 15 positions matching TRBD2. This receptor was taken from a person aged 65 to 79 with lung adenocarcinoma. Sequenced: FFPE minimally invasive lung adenocarcinoma tissue. CDR3 DNA: TGTGCCAGCAGCCAAGTAGGGGGACTAGCGGGAGGCGATACGCAGTATTTT. This codes for CASSQVGGLAGGDTQYF.